The clone carrying this T cell receptor beta chain has ten or more counts. Its antigen is undetermined. Arm-PCR with iRepertoire HTBI primers amplified the CDR3 regions for these TCR beta libraries. Original processing notes: Overall, samples carried roughly 60 TRBV and about 15 TRBJ segments. TCRdb analysed the multiplex PCR reads with MiXCR anew, one entry per CDR3 protein. What appears here as the V and J calls and clone size reflects TCRdb's work, not the paper's. Here the sample spans hundreds of thousands of distinct CDR3 sequences, around 15% being singletons. The data were taken from a study of regulatory T cells in long-lasting Graves disease. Whole-study results and caveats: Fewer public clonotypes were shared by new patients (under 1,000) than by persistent patients (roughly 2,500).

Time point denoted: newly diagnosed GD, antithyroid drugs for less than 3 months. The TCR library was made from RNA that had been extracted from PBMCs in TRIzol. Looked up from germline, CDR1 is SGHKS and CDR2 is YYEKEE (reference sequence). This CDR3 is built from 17 residues. V lost 2 bases, J lost 1 base, and 11 bases stayed unmatched. The sequence was obtained from a female donor with Graves disease. This sample comprised peripheral blood mononuclear cells (PBMCs), obtained at new diagnosis, from a patient treated with antithyroid drugs. The chain uses TRBV5-5 and TRBJ1-2; 7 bases are shared with TRBD1. This chain's CDR3 is CASSFSLTGTDNYGYTF. The CDR3 nucleotides are TGTGCCAGCAGCTTTAGTCTGACGGGGACAGATAACTATGGCTACACCTTC.